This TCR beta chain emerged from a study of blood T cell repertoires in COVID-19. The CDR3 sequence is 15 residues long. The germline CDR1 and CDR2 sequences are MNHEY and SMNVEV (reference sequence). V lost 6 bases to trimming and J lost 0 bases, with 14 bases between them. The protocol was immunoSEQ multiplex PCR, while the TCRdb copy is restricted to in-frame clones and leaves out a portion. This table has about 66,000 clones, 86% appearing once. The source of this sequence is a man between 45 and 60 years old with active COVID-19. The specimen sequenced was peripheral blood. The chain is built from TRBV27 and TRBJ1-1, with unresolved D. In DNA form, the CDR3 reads TGTGCCAGCAGACCCAGAACACCCCTGAACACTGAAGCTTTCTTT. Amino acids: CASRPRTPLNTEAFF.